This TCR beta chain was recorded in a study of cytomegalovirus exposure and HLA in healthy donors. About the research overall: An analysis done earlier identified some 120 million unique TCR beta sequences from 200 million or so T cells. Within an early data release were 85 million or so unique TCRs drawn from HLA-typed donors.

CDR3 size: 14 residues. J gave up 5 bases and V 7 bases, and 8 bases lay outside the gene matches. Looked up from germline, CDR1 is MDHEN and CDR2 is SYDVKM. Broader study findings: Researchers reportedly found TCR beta sequences accurately predicted most subjects' HLA-A and HLA-B alleles. Rarity held for most TCR sequences, but there were some public TCRs that occurred in many donors.

The PCR was carried out with 60 Vbeta primers and 13 Jbeta primers. Sequenced by immunoSEQ multiplex PCR; TCRdb stores in-frame clones only, minus some. The sample gives about 300,000 clones, approximately 90% of which show up once; roughly 4% is in the top ten. Concerning this clone itself: Its antigen is as yet unknown.

Sequencing was done on a sample of PBMCs. The chain recombines TRBV28 with TRBJ2-4, with 7 bases fitting TRBD1. This clonotype originated in a man aged 35 to 55 in good health and CMV-seropositive. The CDR3 nucleotides are TGTGCCAGCAAAAGACAGGGTAGCGAAAACATTCAGTACTTC. Encoded protein: CASKRQGSENIQYF. The full variable domain, with the rest looked up from reference TRBV28 and TRBJ2-4, is DVKVTQSSRYLVKRTGEKVFLECVQDMDHENMFWYRQDPGLGLRLIYFSYDVKMKEKGDIPEGYSVSREKKERFSLILESASTNQTSMYLCASKRQGSENIQYFGAGTRLSVL.